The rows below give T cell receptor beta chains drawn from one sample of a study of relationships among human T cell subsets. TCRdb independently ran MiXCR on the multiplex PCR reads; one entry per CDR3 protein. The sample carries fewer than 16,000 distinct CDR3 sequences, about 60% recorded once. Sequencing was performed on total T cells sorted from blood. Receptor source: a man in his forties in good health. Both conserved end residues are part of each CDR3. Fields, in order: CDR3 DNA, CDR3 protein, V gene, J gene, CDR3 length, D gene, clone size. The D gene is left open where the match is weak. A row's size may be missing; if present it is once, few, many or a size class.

TGTGCCGGCCTGCGGGGTGACGGAAACACCATATATTTT	CAGLRGDGNTIYF	TRBV6-6	TRBJ1-3	13	.	.
TGTGCCAGCAGCCAGACCTACGAGCAGTACTTC	CASSQTYEQYF	TRBV14	TRBJ2-7	11	.	.
TGCGCCAGCAGCCAAGAGGACATCGGAACCTACGAGCAGTACTTC	CASSQEDIGTYEQYF	TRBV4-1	TRBJ2-7	15	.	.
TGCAGTGCTAGAGATGGACGTGCTACCTACGAGCAGTACTTC	CSARDGRATYEQYF	TRBV20-1	TRBJ2-7	14	.	.
TGTGCCAGCAGCCAGACTAGCGGAGACACAGATACGCAGTATTTT	CASSQTSGDTDTQYF	TRBV11-2	TRBJ2-3	15	TRBD2	few
TGTGCCAGCAGTGAAGCTGCGAGGGGATCAGATACGCAGTATTTT	CASSEAARGSDTQYF	TRBV6-4	TRBJ2-3	15	.	few
TGTGCCAGCAGCTTAGGGCAGGGGGCGGGTGGGACCCAGTACTTC	CASSLGQGAGGTQYF	TRBV11-2	TRBJ2-5	15	TRBD1	.
TGCGCCAGCAGCTCCGTTGTTGGGGACGGCGAGCAGTTCTTC	CASSSVVGDGEQFF	TRBV5-1	TRBJ2-1	14	.	.
TGTGCCAGCTCCTACGGCCCCAGACAGAGTAGCACAGATACGCAGTATTTT	CASSYGPRQSSTDTQYF	TRBV11-3	TRBJ2-3	17	.	.
TGTGCCAGCAGCCAGAGCGGGACCGTAAAGAATGAGCAGTTCTTC	CASSQSGTVKNEQFF	TRBV5-1	TRBJ2-1	15	TRBD2	.